Given below is one TCR beta chain in context. The antigen is unknown. Assay used: immunoSEQ multiplex PCR; TCRdb lists only in-frame clones, some missing. The sample consists of under 40,000 clones, approximately 90% of them appearing once. This record comes from a study of OX40 agonist ivuxolimab in advanced cancers. For the study at large: In this cohort, patients received ivuxolimab, an agonistic anti-OX40 (CD134) antibody. Study-level results: Individuals who were partial responders at 0.1-3.0 mg/kg had clonal expansion that ranked among the lowest. The study found that CD8+ T cells averaged more expanded clones than CD4+. Circulating CD4+ and CD8+ T cells showed clonal expansion by week 6 at 0.1 to 3.0 mg/kg.

CDR1 is MNHEY and CDR2 is SMNVEV in the germline V gene (reference sequence). CDR3 length: 12 amino acids. This TCR was sampled from an adult with an advanced solid tumor such as melanoma, head and neck, liver or kidney cancer. Here the sequenced sample was CD4+ or CD8+ T cells sorted from blood, taken in a trial of the OX40 agonist ivuxolimab. The V call is TRBV27, the J call TRBJ1-5, with D uncertain. The CDR3 sequence is CASGRTNQPQHF. For the CDR3, the DNA is TGTGCTTCGGGCAGGACGAATCAGCCCCAGCATTTT.